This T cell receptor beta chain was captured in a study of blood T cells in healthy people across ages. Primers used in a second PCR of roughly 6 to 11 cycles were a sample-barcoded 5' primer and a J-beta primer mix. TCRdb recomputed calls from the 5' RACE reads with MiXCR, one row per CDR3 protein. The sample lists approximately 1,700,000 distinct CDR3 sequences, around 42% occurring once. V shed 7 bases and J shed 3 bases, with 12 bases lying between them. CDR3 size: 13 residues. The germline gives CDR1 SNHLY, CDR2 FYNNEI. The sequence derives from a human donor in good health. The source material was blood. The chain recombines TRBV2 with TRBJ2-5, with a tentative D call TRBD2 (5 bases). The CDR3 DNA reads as TGTGCCAGCATGGGAGATCTAGAAGAGACCCAGTACTTC. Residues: CASMGDLEETQYF.